This TCR delta chain comes out of a study of γδ T cells in repeated Plasmodium falciparum infection. On the study more broadly: Sampling occurred at baseline, pre-infection for selected infections, and 21 days post-infection. Some Malian samples span acute malaria episodes; others come from no-transmission periods. Whole-study findings and limits: One small rural Malian village, predominantly a single ethnic group, supplied the cohort. Malian children's Vdelta2-negative repertoires appeared more expanded and less diverse than Australians'.

TCRdb called clones anew from the multiplex PCR reads with CATT. The repertoire consists of approximately 90,000 delta-chain clones, with roughly 0.9% occurring once and the leading ten covering just under 10%. Flow sorting of PBMC yielded separate Vgamma9/Vdelta2+ and Vdelta2-negative gammadelta T cell populations for bulk repertoire analysis. CDR3 length equals 23 residues. CDR1 is TSWWSYY and CDR2 is QGS in the germline V gene. This clone was observed a handful of times. Antigen unknown. The TCRdb protein comes from a much larger clone and disagrees with this DNA's translation at residue 20, likely due to a read error; the protein given here is derived from the DNA.

The specimen sequenced was gamma-delta T cells from blood. The source is a pool of human donors (malaria-infected and uninfected, not separated). The gene calls are TRDV1 and TRDJ1, with 12 positions matching TRDD3. TCRdb gives no J gene; it was assigned here by matching the DNA to germline. The CDR3 DNA is TGTGCTCTTGGGGAGCCGGCTAAGAGCAGAATGAACTGGGGGATACCGTACACCGATAGACTCATCTTT. Amino acids: CALGEPAKSRMNWGIPYTDRLIF.